Listed here is a single T cell receptor (beta chain). Antigen: not known. This sample was included in a study of cytomegalovirus exposure and HLA in healthy donors. Study outcomes and limitations: TCR beta chains numbering some 150 were designated cytomegalovirus-associated. A cluster of highly shared sequence variants was likely a sequencing artifact.

With V trimmed by 4 bases and J by 7 bases, 14 bases remained unmatched. This CDR3 spans 16 amino acids. In germline, CDR1 is SEHNR, CDR2 FQNEAQ (reference sequence). 13 Jbeta primers and 60 Vbeta primers were used for the PCR. Generated by immunoSEQ multiplex PCR, the TCRdb table keeps only in-frame clones and is missing some. Of 200,000 to 300,000 clones in the sample, more than 75% are singletons; the top ten hold more than 5%. The chain carries TRBV7-9 and TRBJ2-3; 7 bases align to TRBD1. What was sequenced was PBMCs. The clonotype was recovered from a woman between 35 and 50 years old in good health and CMV-seropositive. The CDR3 loop reads CASSYTGTERPNTQYF. CDR3 in DNA: TGTGCCAGCAGCTATACCGGGACAGAAAGGCCCAATACGCAGTATTTT. The entire variable domain, with the rest obtained from reference TRBV7-9 and TRBJ2-3, is as follows: DTGVSQNPRHKITKRGQNVTFRCDPISEHNRLYWYRQTLGQGPEFLTYFQNEAQLEKSRLLSDRFSAERPKGSFSTLEIQRTEQGDSAMYLCASSYTGTERPNTQYFGPGTRLTVL.